Sequencing of this TCR beta chain was carried out in a study of beta chain features in type 1 diabetes. In its sample, this clone was seen a few times. Its antigen is not identified. Other DNA sequences in this specimen translate into the identical CDR3. This CDR3 spans 13 amino acids. The germline V and J ends were trimmed by 0 bases and 3 bases, with 5 bases remaining between them. Germline CDR1 and CDR2: LGHNA and YSLEER. Based on CD45RO/CCR7/CD25/CD127/CD95/CD27, CD4+ regulatory, stem cell-like memory, naive and central memory cells were sorted. Study-wide results and limits: Moderate but significant shortening of TCRB CDR3s was recorded in all four CD4+ subsets from Type 1 diabetes patients. Insertions were fewer and deletions more numerous at VDJ junctions in type 1 diabetes patients. These data did not resolve whether HLA type affects TCRB rearrangement.

Sequencing targeted expressed TCRB transcripts, as all isolated RNA had been reverse transcribed. Method: immunoSEQ multiplex PCR; TCRdb's copy keeps in-frame clones and lacks some. Among more than 550,000 clones, around 15% were seen once, and the ten largest hold 0.03% to 0.04%. Sample: naive CD4+ T cells from blood. This chain uses TRBV4-3 with TRBJ1-2; D is unresolved. The TCR was taken from a man between 18 and 29 years old with type 1 diabetes. CDR3 bases: TGCGCCAGCAGCCAAGATAGGGACTATGGCTACACCTTC. Translation: CASSQDRDYGYTF.